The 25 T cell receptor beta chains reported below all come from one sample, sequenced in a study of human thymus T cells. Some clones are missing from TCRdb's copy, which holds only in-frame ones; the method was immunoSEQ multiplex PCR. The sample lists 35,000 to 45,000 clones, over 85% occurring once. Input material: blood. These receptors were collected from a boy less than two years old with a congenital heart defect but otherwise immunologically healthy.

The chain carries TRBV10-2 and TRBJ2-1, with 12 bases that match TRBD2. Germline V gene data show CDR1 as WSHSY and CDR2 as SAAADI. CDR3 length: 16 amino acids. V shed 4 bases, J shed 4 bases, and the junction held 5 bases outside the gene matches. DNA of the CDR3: TGCGCCAGCAGTGTCTGGACTAGCGGGGCTTACAATGAGCAGTTCTTC. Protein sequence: CASSVWTSGAYNEQFF.

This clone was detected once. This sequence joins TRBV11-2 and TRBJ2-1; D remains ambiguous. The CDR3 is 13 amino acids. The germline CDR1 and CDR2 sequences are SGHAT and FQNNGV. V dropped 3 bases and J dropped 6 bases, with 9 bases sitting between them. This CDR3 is CASSLALVNEQFF. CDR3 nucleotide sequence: TGTGCCAGCAGCTTGGCCTTGGTCAATGAGCAGTTCTTC. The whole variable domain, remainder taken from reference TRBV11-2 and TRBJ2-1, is EAGVAQSPRYKIIEKRQSVAFWCNPISGHATLYWYQQILGQGPKLLIQFQNNGVVDDSQLPKDRFSAERLKGVDSTLKIQPAKLEDSAVYLCASSLALVNEQFFGPGTRLTVL.

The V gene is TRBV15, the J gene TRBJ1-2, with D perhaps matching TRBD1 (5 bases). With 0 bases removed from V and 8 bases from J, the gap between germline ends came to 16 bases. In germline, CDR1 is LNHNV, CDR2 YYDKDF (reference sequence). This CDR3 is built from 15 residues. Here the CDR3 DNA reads TGTGCCACCAGCAGAGATCGGGTGCGAGGGGACGGCTACACCTTC. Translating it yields CATSRDRVRGDGYTF.

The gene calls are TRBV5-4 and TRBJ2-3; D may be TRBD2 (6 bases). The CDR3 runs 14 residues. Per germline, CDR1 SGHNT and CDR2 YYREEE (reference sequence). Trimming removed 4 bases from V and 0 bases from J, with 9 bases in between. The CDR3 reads CASSPTSSTDTQYF. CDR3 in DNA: TGTGCCAGCAGCCCCACTAGCAGCACAGATACGCAGTATTTT.

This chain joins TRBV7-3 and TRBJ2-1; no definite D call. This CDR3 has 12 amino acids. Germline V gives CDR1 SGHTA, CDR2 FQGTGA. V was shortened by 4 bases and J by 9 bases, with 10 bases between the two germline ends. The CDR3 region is CASSSRTGEQFF. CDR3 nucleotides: TGTGCCAGCAGCTCACGGACGGGTGAGCAGTTCTTC.

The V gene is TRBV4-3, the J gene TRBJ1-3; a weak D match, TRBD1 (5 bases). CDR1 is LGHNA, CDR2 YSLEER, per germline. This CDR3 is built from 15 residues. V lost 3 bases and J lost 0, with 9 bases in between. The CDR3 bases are TGCGCCAGCAGCCAGAACAGGTTCTCTGGAAACACCATATATTTT. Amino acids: CASSQNRFSGNTIYF.

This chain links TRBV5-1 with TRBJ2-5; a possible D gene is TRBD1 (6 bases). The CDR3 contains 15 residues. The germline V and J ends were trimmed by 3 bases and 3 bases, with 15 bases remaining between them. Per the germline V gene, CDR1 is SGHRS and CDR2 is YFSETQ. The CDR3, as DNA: TGCGCCAGCAGCTACGGGACACACCGAGAAGAGACCCAGTACTTC. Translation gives CASSYGTHREETQYF.

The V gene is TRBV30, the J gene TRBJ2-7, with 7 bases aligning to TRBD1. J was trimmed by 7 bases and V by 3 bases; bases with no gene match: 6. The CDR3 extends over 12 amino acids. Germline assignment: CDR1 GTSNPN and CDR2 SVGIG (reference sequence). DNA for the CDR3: TGTGCCTGGAGAAAACAGGGGTGGGAGCAGTACTTC. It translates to CAWRKQGWEQYF.

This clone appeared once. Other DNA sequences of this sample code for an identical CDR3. CDR3 protein: CASSYSSYNEQFF. DNA of the CDR3: TGTGCCAGCAGTTACTCTTCCTACAATGAGCAGTTCTTC. The chain joins TRBV6-5 to TRBJ2-1; D unclear. The CDR3 loop spans 13 amino acids. V was trimmed by 0 bases and J by 1 base, leaving 1 base between them. Germline V lookup: CDR1 MNHEY, CDR2 SVGAGI.

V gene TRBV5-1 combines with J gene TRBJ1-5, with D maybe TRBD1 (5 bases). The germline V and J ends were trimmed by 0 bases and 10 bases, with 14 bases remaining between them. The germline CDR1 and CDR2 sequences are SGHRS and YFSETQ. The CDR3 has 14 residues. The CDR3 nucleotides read TGCGCCAGCAGCTTGGAACACCCGCAGGGACCCCAGCATTTT. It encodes CASSLEHPQGPQHF.

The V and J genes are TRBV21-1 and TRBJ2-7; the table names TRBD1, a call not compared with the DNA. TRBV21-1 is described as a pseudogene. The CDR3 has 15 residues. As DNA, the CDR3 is TGTGCCAGCAGCAAAGGGTCCGGACAGAGCTACGAGCAGTACTTC. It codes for CASSKGSGQSYEQYF.

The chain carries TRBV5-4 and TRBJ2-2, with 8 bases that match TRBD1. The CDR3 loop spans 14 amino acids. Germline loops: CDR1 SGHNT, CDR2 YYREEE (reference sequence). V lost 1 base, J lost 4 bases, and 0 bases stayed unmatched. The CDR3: CASSLTGGTGELFF. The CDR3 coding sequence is TGTGCCAGCAGCTTGACAGGGGGCACCGGGGAGCTGTTTTTT. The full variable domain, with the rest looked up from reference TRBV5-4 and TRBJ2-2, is ETGVTQSPTHLIKTRGQQVTLRCSSQSGHNTVSWYQQALGQGPQFIFQYYREEENGRGNFPPRFSGLQFPNYSSELNVNALELDDSALYLCASSLTGGTGELFFGEGSRLTVL.

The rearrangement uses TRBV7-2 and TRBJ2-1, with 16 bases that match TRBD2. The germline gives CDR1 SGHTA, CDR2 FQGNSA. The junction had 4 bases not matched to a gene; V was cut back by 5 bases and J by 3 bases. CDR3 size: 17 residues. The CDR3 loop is CASSQGLAGGHYNEQFF. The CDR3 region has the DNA TGTGCCAGCAGCCAGGGACTAGCGGGGGGGCACTACAATGAGCAGTTCTTC.

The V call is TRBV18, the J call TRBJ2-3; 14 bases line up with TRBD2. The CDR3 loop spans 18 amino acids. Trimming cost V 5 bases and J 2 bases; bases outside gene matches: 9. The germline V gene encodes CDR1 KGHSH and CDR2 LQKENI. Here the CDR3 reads CASSFRLAGGPDTDTQYF. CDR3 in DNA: TGTGCCAGCTCATTCAGACTAGCGGGGGGGCCGGACACAGATACGCAGTATTTT.

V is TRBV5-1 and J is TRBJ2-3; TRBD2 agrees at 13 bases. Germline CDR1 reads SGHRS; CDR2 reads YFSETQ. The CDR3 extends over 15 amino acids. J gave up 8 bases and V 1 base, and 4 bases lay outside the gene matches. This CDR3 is CASSLTSGGASTQYF. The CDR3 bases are TGCGCCAGCAGCTTGACTAGCGGGGGGGCCAGTACGCAGTATTTT. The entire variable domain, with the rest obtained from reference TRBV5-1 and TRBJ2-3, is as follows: KAGVTQTPRYLIKTRGQQVTLSCSPISGHRSVSWYQQTPGQGLQFLFEYFSETQRNKGNFPGRFSGRQFSNSRSEMNVSTLELGDSALYLCASSLTSGGASTQYFGPGTRLTVL.

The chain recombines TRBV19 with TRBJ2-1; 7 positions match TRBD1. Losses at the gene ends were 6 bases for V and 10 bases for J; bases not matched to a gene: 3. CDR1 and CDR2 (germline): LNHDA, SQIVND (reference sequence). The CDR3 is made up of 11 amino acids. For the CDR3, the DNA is TGTGCCAGTAGATCACAGGGGGAGCAGTTCTTC. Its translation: CASRSQGEQFF. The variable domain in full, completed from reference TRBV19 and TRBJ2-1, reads DGGITQSPKYLFRKEGQNVTLSCEQNLNHDAMYWYRQDPGQGLRLIYYSQIVNDFQKGDIAEGYSVSREKKESFPLTVTSAQKNPTAFYLCASRSQGEQFFGPGTRLTVL.

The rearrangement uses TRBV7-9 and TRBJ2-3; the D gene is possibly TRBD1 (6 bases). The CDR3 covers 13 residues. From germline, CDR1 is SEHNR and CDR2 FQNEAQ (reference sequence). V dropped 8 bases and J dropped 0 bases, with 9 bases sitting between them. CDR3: CASLGQSTDTQYF. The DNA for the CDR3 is TGTGCCAGCCTAGGACAGAGCACAGATACGCAGTATTTT.

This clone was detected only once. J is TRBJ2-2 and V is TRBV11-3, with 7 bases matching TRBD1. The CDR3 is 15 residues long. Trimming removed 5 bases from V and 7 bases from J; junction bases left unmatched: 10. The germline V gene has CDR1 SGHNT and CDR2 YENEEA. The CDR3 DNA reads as TGTGCCAGCAGCCCCAGAGCAGGGGGTGTCGGGGAGCTGTTTTTT. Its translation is CASSPRAGGVGELFF.

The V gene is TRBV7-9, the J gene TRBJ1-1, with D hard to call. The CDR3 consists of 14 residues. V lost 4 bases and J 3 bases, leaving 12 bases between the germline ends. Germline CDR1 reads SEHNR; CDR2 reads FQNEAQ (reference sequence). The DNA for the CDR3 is TGTGCCAGCAGCTCGCGGAACGTACACACTGAAGCTTTCTTT. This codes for CASSSRNVHTEAFF. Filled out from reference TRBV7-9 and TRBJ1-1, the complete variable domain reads DTGVSQNPRHKITKRGQNVTFRCDPISEHNRLYWYRQTLGQGPEFLTYFQNEAQLEKSRLLSDRFSAERPKGSFSTLEIQRTEQGDSAMYLCASSSRNVHTEAFFGQGTRLTVV.

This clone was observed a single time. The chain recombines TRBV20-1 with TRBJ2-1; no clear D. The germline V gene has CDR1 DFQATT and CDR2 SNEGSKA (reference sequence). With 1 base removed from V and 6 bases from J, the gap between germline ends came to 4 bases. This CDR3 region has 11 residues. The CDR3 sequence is CSARVSNEQFF. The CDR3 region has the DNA TGCAGTGCTAGAGTCTCCAATGAGCAGTTCTTC.

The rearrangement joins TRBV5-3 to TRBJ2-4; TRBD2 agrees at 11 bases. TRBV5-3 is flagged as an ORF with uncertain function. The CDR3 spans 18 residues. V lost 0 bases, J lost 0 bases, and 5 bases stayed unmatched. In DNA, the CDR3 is TGTGCCAGAAGCTTGGTGACTAGCGGGATGAAAGCCAAAAACATTCAGTACTTC. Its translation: CARSLVTSGMKAKNIQYF.

CDR3 sequence: CSVPRVGSYEQYF. CDR3 DNA: TGCAGCGTGCCCAGAGTCGGCTCCTACGAGCAGTACTTC. The rearrangement uses TRBV29-1 and TRBJ2-7; D remains ambiguous. The CDR3 runs 13 residues. Between the trimmed V and J ends, which lost 6 bases and 0 bases, there was a span of 12 bases. Germline CDR1 and CDR2: SQVTM and ANQGSEA.

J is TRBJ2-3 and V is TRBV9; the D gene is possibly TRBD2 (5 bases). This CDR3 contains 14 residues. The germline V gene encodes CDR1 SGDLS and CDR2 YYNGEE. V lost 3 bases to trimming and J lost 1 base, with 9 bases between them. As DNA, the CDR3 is TGTGCCAGCAGCGCCCGGGGAGGCACAGATACGCAGTATTTT. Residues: CASSARGGTDTQYF.

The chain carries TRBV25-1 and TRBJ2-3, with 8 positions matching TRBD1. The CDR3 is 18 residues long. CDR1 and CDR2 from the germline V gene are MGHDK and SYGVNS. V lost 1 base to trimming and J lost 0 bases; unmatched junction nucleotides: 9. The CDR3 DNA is TGTGCCAGCAGTGAATGGGGGACAGGTTTAGCTAGCACAGATACGCAGTATTTT. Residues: CASSEWGTGLASTDTQYF.

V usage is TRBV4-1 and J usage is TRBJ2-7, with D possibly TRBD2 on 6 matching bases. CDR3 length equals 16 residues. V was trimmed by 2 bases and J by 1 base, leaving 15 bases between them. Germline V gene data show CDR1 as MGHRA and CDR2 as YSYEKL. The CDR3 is CASSQFRLVGSYEQYF. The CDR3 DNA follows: TGCGCCAGCAGCCAATTCAGACTAGTAGGATCCTACGAGCAGTACTTC.